These 23 T cell receptor beta chains came from one sample sequenced in a study of T cells in tuberculosis. This table comes from immunoSEQ multiplex PCR, and its TCRdb copy is limited to in-frame clones, with some not included. The table includes 85,000 to 90,000 clones, approximately 90% detected once. After thawing and overnight rest, PBMC were stained with GMM-loaded CD1B tetramer, viability dye and anti-CD3 for sorting. The CD1B tetramers carried C32 glucose monomycolate purified from Rhodococcus equi. Sequenced material: CD1b-GMM tetramer-negative cells sorted from PBMCs. These receptors were obtained from an adult woman with latent tuberculosis.

The chain is built from TRBV7-9 and TRBJ1-2, with D tentatively TRBD1 (5 bases). V was trimmed by 1 base and J by 8 bases, leaving 14 bases between them. The CDR3 extends over 14 amino acids. Looked up from germline, CDR1 is SEHNR and CDR2 is FQNEAQ (reference sequence). The CDR3 is CASSLGSPQGGYTF. CDR3 nucleotide sequence: TGTGCCAGCAGCTTAGGTTCCCCGCAGGGAGGCTACACCTTC.

The gene calls are TRBV7-2 and TRBJ1-1; TRBD1 aligns across 7 bases. V was pared by 3 bases and J by 4 bases, with 8 bases of the junction left unmatched. The germline V gene has CDR1 SGHTA and CDR2 FQGNSA. The length of the CDR3 is 15 residues. The CDR3 region has the DNA TGTGCCAGCAGCTTTACAGGGGCCGTGGGCACTGAAGCTTTCTTT. It encodes CASSFTGAVGTEAFF.

The J gene is TRBJ1-1, the V gene TRBV29-1; tentative D call: TRBD1 (6 bases). CDR3 length: 13 amino acids. Germline CDR1 and CDR2: SQVTM and ANQGSEA. V dropped 7 bases and J dropped 4 bases, with 16 bases sitting between them. The CDR3: CSALQGRSTEAFF. In DNA, the CDR3 is TGCAGCGCCCTACAGGGTCGTAGCACTGAAGCTTTCTTT.

The chain combines TRBV29-1 with TRBJ1-2, with D uncertain. The CDR3 spans 15 residues. The germline V gene has CDR1 SQVTM and CDR2 ANQGSEA. V gave up 0 bases and J gave up 4 bases, with 15 bases separating them. CDR3 loop: CSVEDLTYQSYGYTF. The DNA for the CDR3 is TGCAGCGTTGAAGATTTGACATACCAATCCTATGGCTACACCTTC.

V gene TRBV14 combines with J gene TRBJ1-2; weak D call: TRBD1 (5 bases). Per germline, CDR1 SGHDN and CDR2 FVKESK. The CDR3 is 18 residues long. The V and J ends lost 0 bases and 3 bases respectively, with 20 bases between them. The CDR3 bases are TGTGCCAGCAGCCAAGAAGCGGGGTGGCGAAGGGGTTACTATGGCTACACCTTC. As protein: CASSQEAGWRRGYYGYTF.

The genes are TRBV5-6 and TRBJ2-7; 7 bases match TRBD1. This CDR3 comprises 14 residues. V was pared by 0 bases and J by 5 bases, with 5 bases of the junction left unmatched. The germline gives CDR1 SGHDT, CDR2 YYEEEE. CDR3 loop: CASSLGWTGHEQYV. The CDR3 coding sequence is TGTGCCAGCAGCTTGGGATGGACAGGACACGAGCAGTACGTC.

The gene calls are TRBV4-1 and TRBJ1-5, with a tentative D call TRBD1 (6 bases). Trimming stripped 4 bases from V and 4 bases from J, with 14 bases between. CDR1 MGHRA and CDR2 YSYEKL come from the germline V gene. The CDR3 has 15 amino acids. In DNA, the CDR3 is TGCGCCAGCAGCCTCCGAGAGGGGGATAATCAGCCCCAGCATTTT. It encodes CASSLREGDNQPQHF.

V is TRBV11-2 and J is TRBJ1-1, with 7 bases aligning to TRBD1. Germline trimming cut 6 bases from V and 1 base from J; bases unmatched to any gene: 8. Germline CDR1 SGHAT, CDR2 FQNNGV. The CDR3 extends over 15 amino acids. The CDR3 nucleotides are TGTGCCAGCAGAAACGGACAGGTCCCGAACACTGAAGCTTTCTTT. Protein sequence: CASRNGQVPNTEAFF. Variable domain in full (rest from reference TRBV11-2 and TRBJ1-1): EAGVAQSPRYKIIEKRQSVAFWCNPISGHATLYWYQQILGQGPKLLIQFQNNGVVDDSQLPKDRFSAERLKGVDSTLKIQPAKLEDSAVYLCASRNGQVPNTEAFFGQGTRLTVV.

CDR3 in amino acids: CAWSVGRGGPREQFF. In DNA form, the CDR3 reads TGTGCCTGGAGTGTTGGACGGGGGGGCCCCCGGGAGCAGTTCTTC. The chain is built from TRBV30 and TRBJ2-1; 8 bases are a match to TRBD2. The CDR3 sequence is 15 residues long. Germline V gives CDR1 GTSNPN, CDR2 SVGIG (reference sequence). V lost 0 bases to trimming and J lost 10 bases; unmatched junction nucleotides: 11.

This clone was seen only a few times. The chain recombines TRBV14 with TRBJ2-2; the D is unclear. This CDR3 is 12 amino acids long. The ends were cut back, 3 bases at V and 7 bases at J, with 6 bases in the middle. Germline V gives CDR1 SGHDN, CDR2 FVKESK. The CDR3 DNA sequence: TGTGCCAGCAGCCAGGCTGGCGGGGAGCTGTTTTTT. Protein sequence: CASSQAGGELFF.

This rearrangement joins TRBV27 to TRBJ1-6, with a possible D match to TRBD1 (6 bases). CDR3 length: 16 amino acids. Trimming took 6 bases from V and 4 from J, leaving 16 bases between them. Germline V lookup: CDR1 MNHEY, CDR2 SMNVEV (reference sequence). CDR3 sequence reads: CASSRKGGGYNSPLHF. Here the CDR3 DNA reads TGTGCCAGCAGCCGGAAGGGGGGGGGATATAATTCACCCCTCCACTTT.

This clone was seen only once. The V gene is TRBV29-1, the J gene TRBJ1-2, with TRBD1 as a possible D gene (5 bases). CDR1 is SQVTM, CDR2 ANQGSEA, per germline. This CDR3 spans 16 amino acids. V was trimmed by 7 bases and J by 0 bases, leaving 21 bases between them. The CDR3 reads CSGVGPGQGANYGYTF. CDR3 nucleotides: TGCAGCGGAGTGGGTCCCGGGCAGGGCGCTAACTATGGCTACACCTTC.

This chain uses TRBV7-9 with TRBJ2-2, with D maybe TRBD1 (5 bases). Per germline, CDR1 SEHNR and CDR2 FQNEAQ (reference sequence). V was cut by 3 bases and J by 6 bases, with 14 bases left in between. The CDR3 consists of 15 residues. The CDR3 protein is CASSFLDRRSGELFF. In DNA form, the CDR3 reads TGTGCCAGCAGCTTCCTTGACAGACGCTCCGGGGAGCTGTTTTTT.

The chain links TRBV19 to TRBJ1-2, with 12 positions matching TRBD1. Germline-derived CDR1 and CDR2 are LNHDA and SQIVND (reference sequence). With V trimmed by 8 bases and J by 3 bases, 10 bases remained unmatched. The CDR3 runs 16 residues. The CDR3, as DNA: TGTGCCAGTTCCCCGGGCCGGGACAGGGGGCACTATGGCTACACCTTC. This codes for CASSPGRDRGHYGYTF. The full variable domain, with the rest looked up from reference TRBV19 and TRBJ1-2, is DGGITQSPKYLFRKEGQNVTLSCEQNLNHDAMYWYRQDPGQGLRLIYYSQIVNDFQKGDIAEGYSVSREKKESFPLTVTSAQKNPTAFYLCASSPGRDRGHYGYTFGSGTRLTVV.

The chain couples TRBV6-1 to TRBJ2-7; no firm D call. The CDR3 is made up of 13 amino acids. With 5 bases removed from V and 3 bases from J, the gap between germline ends came to 11 bases. Germline values: CDR1 MNHNS, CDR2 SASEGT. CDR3 in DNA: TGTGCCAGCAGTCACGGTCAAAACTACGAGCAGTACTTC. Its translation: CASSHGQNYEQYF.

This chain joins TRBV4-2 and TRBJ1-1, with D hard to call. Trimming cost V 2 bases and J 8 bases, with 6 bases left between them. The germline V gene encodes CDR1 LGHNA and CDR2 YNFKEQ. The CDR3 runs to 11 residues. For the CDR3, the DNA is TGTGCCAGCAGCCAACAGACAGAAGCTTTCTTT. It specifies CASSQQTEAFF.

The gene calls are TRBV5-6 and TRBJ1-2; D might be TRBD1 (5 bases). The germline V gene has CDR1 SGHDT and CDR2 YYEEEE. V dropped 5 bases and J dropped 8 bases, with 22 bases sitting between them. The CDR3 contains 15 residues. CDR3 nucleotide sequence: TGTGCCAGCAGTGTGGTGGGCAGGGAAGGCAAAGGCTACACCTTC. Amino acids: CASSVVGREGKGYTF.

The rearrangement links TRBV5-1 to TRBJ1-6, with a weak D call TRBD1 (5 bases). The CDR3 consists of 16 residues. V was trimmed by 0 bases and J by 2 bases, leaving 9 bases between them. The germline gives CDR1 SGHRS, CDR2 YFSETQ. CDR3 sequence (DNA): TGCGCCAGCAGCTTGGGCAGGGAACCCTATAATTCACCCCTCCACTTT. It translates to CASSLGREPYNSPLHF.

The V and J genes are TRBV7-9 and TRBJ1-2; TRBD1 aligns across 7 bases. The CDR3 runs 14 residues. The J segment lost 5 bases and the V segment lost 1 base, leaving 4 bases of the junction unmatched. Germline CDR1 reads SEHNR; CDR2 reads FQNEAQ (reference sequence). The CDR3 DNA reads as TGTGCCAGCAGCTTAGTAGGGGGCCTATATGGCTACACCTTC. This gives the protein CASSLVGGLYGYTF.

This sequence joins TRBV18 and TRBJ1-1, with D possibly TRBD1 on 6 matching bases. Per germline, CDR1 KGHSH and CDR2 LQKENI. The CDR3 consists of 18 residues. V dropped 4 bases and J dropped 0 bases, with 21 bases sitting between them. The CDR3 region has the DNA TGTGCCAGCTCACTTCTCGCCTCTACCGGGACACTGAACACTGAAGCTTTCTTT. Its protein product is CASSLLASTGTLNTEAFF. Full variable domain (rest looked up from reference TRBV18 and TRBJ1-1): NAGVMQNPRHLVRRRGQEARLRCSPMKGHSHVYWYRQLPEEGLKFMVYLQKENIIDESGMPKERFSAEFPKEGPSILRIQQVVRGDSAAYFCASSLLASTGTLNTEAFFGQGTRLTVV.

Worth noting for this clone: Different DNA sequences within this sample yield the same CDR3. V usage is TRBV5-1 and J usage is TRBJ2-3; the D is unclear. Trimming removed 4 bases from V and 2 bases from J, with 2 bases in between. The CDR3 has 11 amino acids. Germline CDR1 is SGHRS and CDR2 is YFSETQ. The CDR3 nucleotides read TGCGCCAGCAGCCTCACAGATACGCAGTATTTT. Amino acids: CASSLTDTQYF.

V and J are TRBV7-8 and TRBJ1-2; 8 bases agree with TRBD1. Losses at the gene ends were 5 bases for V and 4 bases for J; bases not matched to a gene: 12. This CDR3 contains 16 residues. Germline V gene lookup returns CDR1 SGHVS and CDR2 FQNEAQ. The chain's CDR3 is CASSPRTGPTFYGYTF. The CDR3 DNA sequence: TGTGCCAGCAGCCCTCGGACAGGGCCAACATTCTATGGCTACACCTTC.

The gene calls are TRBV7-9 and TRBJ2-5; possibly TRBD1 for D (6 bases). Germline-derived CDR1 and CDR2 are SEHNR and FQNEAQ (reference sequence). The CDR3 contains 14 residues. V dropped 3 bases and J dropped 5 bases, with 13 bases sitting between them. The CDR3: CASSLDTGSETQYF. CDR3 nucleotides: TGTGCCAGCAGCTTGGATACAGGGTCGGAGACCCAGTACTTC.